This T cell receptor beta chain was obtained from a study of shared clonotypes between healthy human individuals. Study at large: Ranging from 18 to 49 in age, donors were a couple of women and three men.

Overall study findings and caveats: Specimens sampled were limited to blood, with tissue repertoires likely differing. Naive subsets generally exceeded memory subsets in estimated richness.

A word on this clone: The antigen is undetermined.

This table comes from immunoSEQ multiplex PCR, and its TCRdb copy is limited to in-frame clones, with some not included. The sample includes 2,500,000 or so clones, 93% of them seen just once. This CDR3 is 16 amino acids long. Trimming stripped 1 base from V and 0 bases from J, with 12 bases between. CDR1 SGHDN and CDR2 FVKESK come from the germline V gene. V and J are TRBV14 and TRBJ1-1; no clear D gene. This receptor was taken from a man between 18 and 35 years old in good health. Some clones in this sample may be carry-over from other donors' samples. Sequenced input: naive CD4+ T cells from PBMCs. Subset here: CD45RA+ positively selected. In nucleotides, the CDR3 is TGTGCCAGCAGCCAAGCGGGAGGGCGAGTGAACACTGAAGCTTTCTTT. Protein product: CASSQAGGRVNTEAFF.